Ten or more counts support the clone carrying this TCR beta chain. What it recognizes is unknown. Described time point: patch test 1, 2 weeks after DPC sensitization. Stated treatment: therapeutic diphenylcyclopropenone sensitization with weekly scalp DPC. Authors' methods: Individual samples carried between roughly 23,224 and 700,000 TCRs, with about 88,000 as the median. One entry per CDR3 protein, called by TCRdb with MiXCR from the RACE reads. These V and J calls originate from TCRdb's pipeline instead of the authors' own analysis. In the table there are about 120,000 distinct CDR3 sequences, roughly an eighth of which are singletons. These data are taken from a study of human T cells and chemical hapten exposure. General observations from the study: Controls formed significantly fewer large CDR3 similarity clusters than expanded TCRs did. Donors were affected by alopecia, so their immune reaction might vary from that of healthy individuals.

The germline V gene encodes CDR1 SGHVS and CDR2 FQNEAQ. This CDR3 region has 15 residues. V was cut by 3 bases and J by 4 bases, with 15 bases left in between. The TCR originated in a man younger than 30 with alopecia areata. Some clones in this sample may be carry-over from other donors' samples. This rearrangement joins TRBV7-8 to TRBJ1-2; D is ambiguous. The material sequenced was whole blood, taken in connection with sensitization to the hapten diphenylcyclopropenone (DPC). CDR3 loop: CASSFNTRPGYGYTF. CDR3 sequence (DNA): TGTGCCAGCAGCTTCAACACCCGACCGGGCTATGGCTACACCTTC.